This T cell receptor beta chain comes out of a study of T cell repertoires in cytomegalovirus infection. Study overall: Public signatures in TCR beta pointed to CMV infection and matching HLA type. General observations from the study: Using cumulative public TCR beta family frequency, the authors identified those who carried CMV together with the relevant HLA. Dominant in the ex vivo response were TCR beta clonotypes restricted by HLA-C and specific for CMV.

One entry per CDR3 protein results from TCRdb running MiXCR on the reads. The sample includes roughly 320,000 distinct CDR3 sequences, roughly a tenth of them seen just once. Germline V gene sequence: CDR1 MDHEN, CDR2 SYDVKM. This CDR3 has 17 residues. Losses at the gene ends were 10 bases for V and 0 bases for J; bases not matched to a gene: 15. This clonotype was recorded many times. Its target is not known. Sample: PBMCs. The TCR comes from a human donor in good health (CMV status not recorded). Some clones in this sample may be carry-over from other donors' samples. The chain employs TRBV28 and TRBJ2-5; TRBD2 aligns across 9 bases. The CDR3 coding sequence is TGTGCCACAACTCTCCTAGCGGGGAACCCGTACCAAGAGACCCAGTACTTC. This sequence encodes CATTLLAGNPYQETQYF.